The T cell receptor (beta chain) under discussion was sequenced for a study of CXCR3-negative and CXCR3-positive naive CD8 T cells. The authors prepared UMI-labeled TRB cDNA libraries by 5' RACE. TCRdb reprocessed the 5' RACE reads and stores each CDR3 protein as one record, lacking DNA. This repertoire includes approximately 65,000 distinct CDR3 sequences. In regard to this clonotype: No antigen is known for it.

Triplicate sorting captured hundreds of thousands of cells each from every CD8+ T cell subset. Study-wide results and limits: When CXCR3-positive naive cells were set against CXCR3-negative naive cells, the former had more hydrophobic TRB CDR3s. Unlike memory cells, which differed, naive CXCR3-negative and CXCR3-positive cells had similar TRBV-TRBJ usage.

The CDR3 contains 19 residues. The germline V gene has CDR1 DFQATT and CDR2 SNEGSKA (reference sequence). The sample comprised naive CXCR3+ CD8+ T cells from blood. The sample's subset: CD45RO-CCR7+CD27+CD95- naive CD8+ T cells expressing CXCR3 (TNR3+). The chain has TRBV20-1 and TRBJ2-7; the TCRdb D gene call, TRBD2, has no DNA to confirm it. This sequence originates from a human donor in good health. Some clones in this sample may be carry-over from other donors' samples. This CDR3 is CSARDDGGIAGAFSYEQYF.